This T cell receptor (beta chain) appears in the sequencing data of a study of T cells after yellow fever vaccination (dated by TCRdb to 2018 to 2020). Background for the entire study: Libraries from fractions with low cell numbers were prepared with the SMART-Seq v4 Ultra Low Input RNA kit. The cohort comprised two healthy male donors, one aged 18 to 30 and one aged 30 to 40 years. To track T-cell clones before and after primary and booster YFV17D yellow fever vaccination, bulk TCR alpha and beta repertoires were sequenced longitudinally. Blood was collected at multiple timepoints before and after primary and secondary immunization, and bulk PBMC replicates and cell subsets were isolated.

In its sample, this clonotype was seen a few times. This clone's antigen is unknown. No per-base quality is available; no much larger clone lies one base away. TCR cDNA was synthesized by 5'RACE template switching, which introduced a universal primer site and unique molecular identifiers. Priming for cDNA synthesis came from both the TCR alpha and TCR beta constant segments. Two PCR steps were used to amplify libraries, with sample barcodes and sequencing adapters being added in the second step. Sequencing of libraries was done on Illumina HiSeq 2500 (2x100 bp) or NovaSeq (2x150 bp). Per the source publication's procedure: MIGEC was used to demultiplex reads and collapse the reads into UMI consensus sequences, and MiXCR was used for V(D)J alignment. Using edgeR on replicate PBMC samples, clonotypes were called vaccine-responding if FDR was below 0.01 and the log2 fold change was above 5 up to day 15. CD4 or CD8 identity was assigned to each bulk clonotype according to whether the clonotype was present at higher abundance in the sequenced CD4 repertoire or the sequenced CD8 repertoire. The raw public data were reprocessed by TCRdb itself: fastp quality trimming at Q25, MiXCR clonotype calling, in-frame beta chains only. When rows share a CDR3 protein, they turn into one entry using the most common DNA and genes. The V and J calls and clone size are TCRdb's, not the authors'. The sample profile shows approximately 120,000 distinct CDR3 sequences; roughly 6.7% of them were found once. Together, the top ten hold about 2.7% of the sample.

Broad study findings and their caveats: The secondary T-cell response was weaker than the primary response but faster, peaking on day 5 instead of day 15. A small fraction of clonotypes showed up in both the CD4 and CD8 compartments, probably as a result of convergent recombination. Only a couple of donors were included in the study, so the extent to which the findings can be generalized is limited. FACS-sorted repertoires could contain abundant contaminating clonotypes from the bulk population, so computational filtering was required. After the booster, most clones that had expanded after primary vaccination were detected again (nearly 97% of CD4 and 70% to 90% of CD8), suggesting broad maintenance of memory.

The treatment or condition label for this specimen denotes: live attenuated yellow fever vaccine strain. A standard Ficoll-Paque protocol was used to isolate PBMCs from peripheral blood. Dynabeads CD4 and CD8 positive selection kits were used to isolate CD4 and CD8 T-cell fractions. RNA was extracted with TriZol from bulk PBMCs, CD4 and CD8 fractions, and dextramer-positive and dextramer-negative fractions. In the germline V gene (reference sequence), CDR1 corresponds to SGHNT and CDR2 to YYREEE. Relative to germline, V is 5 bases shorter and J is 0 bases shorter, with 14 bases between their ends. Measured from the cysteine to the phenylalanine, the CDR3 is 16 residues long. The sequence is cut down to CDR3 DNA, 48 bases in frame from base 1.

The sample was CD4+ T cells sorted from PBMCs, taken around 10 days after the first yellow fever vaccination. The rearrangement combines TRBV5-4 with TRBJ2-2; the D element might be TRBD1 or TRBD2, as each aligns at 5 bases. The receptor's source is a man between 18 and 29 years old who received the YFV17D yellow fever vaccine. CDR3 protein: CASRLRAGTNTGELFF. The sequenced DNA is TGTGCCAGCAGACTGAGGGCAGGGACGAACACCGGGGAGCTGTTTTTT.